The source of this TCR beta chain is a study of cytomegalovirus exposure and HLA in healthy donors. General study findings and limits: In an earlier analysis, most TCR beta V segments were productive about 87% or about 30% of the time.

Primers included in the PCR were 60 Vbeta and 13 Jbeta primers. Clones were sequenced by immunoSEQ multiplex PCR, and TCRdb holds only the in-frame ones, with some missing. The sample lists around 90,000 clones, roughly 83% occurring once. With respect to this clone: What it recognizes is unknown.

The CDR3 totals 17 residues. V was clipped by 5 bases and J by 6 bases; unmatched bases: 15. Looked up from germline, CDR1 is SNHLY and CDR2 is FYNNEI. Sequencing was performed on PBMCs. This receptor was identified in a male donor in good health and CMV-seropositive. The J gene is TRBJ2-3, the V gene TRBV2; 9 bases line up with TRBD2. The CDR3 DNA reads TGTGCCAGCAGTTCACCCCTAACTCCTAGCGGGGAGGATACGCAGTATTTT. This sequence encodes CASSSPLTPSGEDTQYF.